This record covers a single T cell receptor (beta chain). The authors' processing: Reference gene primer amplification gave nucleated cell count estimates. The protocol was immunoSEQ multiplex PCR, while the TCRdb copy is restricted to in-frame clones and leaves out a portion. V and J calls and clone size are as listed in that table; D and trimming were resolved from the DNA. The table shows roughly 95,000 clones, with 75% to 85% occurring only once. The source of the sample is a study of blood T cell repertoires in COVID-19. About the research overall: Italy, Spain and the United States were the sources of the convalescent and acute COVID-19 samples. In each case, the material was cDNA or gDNA derived from T cells, B-cell-depleted T cells, or PBMCs.

This CDR3 has 16 amino acids. The trim removed 7 bases at V and 5 bases at J, leaving 6 bases unmatched. Germline loops: CDR1 LNHDA, CDR2 SQIVND (reference sequence). The genes are TRBV19 and TRBJ2-1, with 15 bases identical to TRBD2. The specimen sequenced was peripheral blood. The receptor was isolated from a man aged 55 to 70 with acute or convalescent COVID-19. CDR3 sequence (DNA): TGTGCCAGTACCCGGACTAGCGGGAGGGTGGACAATGAGCAGTTCTTC. Translation gives CASTRTSGRVDNEQFF.